The source of this T cell receptor beta chain is a study of CD8 T cells in ankylosing spondylitis. Overall study findings and caveats: Characteristic of ankylosing spondylitis blood, it appeared, was a TCR beta motif comprising several highly homologous variants. The clones that were linked to disease were reported to be significantly enriched in matched synovial fluid samples from ankylosing spondylitis patients. Prior work had noted some motif variants in reactive arthritis blood and synovial fluid.

This clonotype occurred many times. Its antigen is unidentified. CDR1 and CDR2 (germline): LGHDT, YNNKEL (reference sequence). The V gene end was trimmed by 3 bases and the J gene end by 3 bases; junction bases not matched to a gene: 5. CDR3 length: 15 amino acids. Making the TCR beta libraries involved quantitative 5'-RACE with molecular barcodes. TCRdb re-analysed the 5' RACE reads in MiXCR, keeping a single row per CDR3 protein. The table lists 200,000 to 300,000 distinct CDR3 sequences, roughly 8.6% of them singletons. The rearrangement uses TRBV3-1 and TRBJ2-7; 10 nucleotides agree with TRBD2. The source of this sequence is a male donor with ankylosing spondylitis or in good health (not recorded which). Sequences were obtained from blood, either unsorted or a sorted T cell fraction (not recorded which). The CDR3 bases are TGTGCCAGCAGCCAGGGACTAGCGAGACTCTACGAGCAGTACTTC. Protein: CASSQGLARLYEQYF.